This T cell receptor beta chain is drawn from a study of human T cells and chemical hapten exposure. Study outcomes and limitations: Positively correlated with patch test score were the counts of PT1 expanded TCRs.

About this clonotype: No antigen is known for it.

TCRdb recomputed calls from the RACE reads with MiXCR, one row per CDR3 protein. The sample carries some 200,000 distinct CDR3 sequences, approximately 29% recorded once. Time point here: pre-sensitization, week 0. Treatment defined: therapeutic diphenylcyclopropenone sensitization with weekly scalp DPC. Germline CDR1 is MNHEY and CDR2 is SVGAGI. Unmatched junction bases numbered 5, after V lost 4 bases and J lost 2 bases. The CDR3 sequence is 15 residues long. This clonotype was obtained from a woman aged 25 to 45 with alopecia areata. Some clones in this sample may be carry-over from other donors' samples. The material was whole blood, obtained in connection with sensitization to the hapten diphenylcyclopropenone (DPC). The chain combines TRBV6-5 with TRBJ2-3; TRBD2 matches at 8 bases. CDR3 nucleotide sequence: TGTGCCAGCAGTTCCGGGGGGGGCCACACAGATACGCAGTATTTT. The encoded protein is CASSSGGGHTDTQYF.